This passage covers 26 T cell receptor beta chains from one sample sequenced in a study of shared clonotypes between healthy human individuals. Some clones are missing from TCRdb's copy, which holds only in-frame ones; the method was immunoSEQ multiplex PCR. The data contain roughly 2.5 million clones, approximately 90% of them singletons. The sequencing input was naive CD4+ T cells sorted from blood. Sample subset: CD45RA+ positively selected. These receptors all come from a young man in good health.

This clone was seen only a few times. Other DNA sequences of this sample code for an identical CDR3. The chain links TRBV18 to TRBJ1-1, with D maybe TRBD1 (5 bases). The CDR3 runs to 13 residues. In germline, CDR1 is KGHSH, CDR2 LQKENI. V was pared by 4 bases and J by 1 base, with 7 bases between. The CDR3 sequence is CASSQQENTEAFF. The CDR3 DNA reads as TGTGCCAGCTCACAACAGGAGAACACTGAAGCTTTCTTT. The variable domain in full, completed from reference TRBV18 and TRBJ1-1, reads NAGVMQNPRHLVRRRGQEARLRCSPMKGHSHVYWYRQLPEEGLKFMVYLQKENIIDESGMPKERFSAEFPKEGPSILRIQQVVRGDSAAYFCASSQQENTEAFFGQGTRLTVV.

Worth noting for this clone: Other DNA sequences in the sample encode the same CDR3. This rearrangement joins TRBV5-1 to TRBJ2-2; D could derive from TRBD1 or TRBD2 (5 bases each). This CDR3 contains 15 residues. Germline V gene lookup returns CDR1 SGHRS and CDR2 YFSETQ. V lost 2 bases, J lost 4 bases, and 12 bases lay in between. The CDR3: CASSFSGAGTGELFF. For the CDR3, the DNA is TGCGCCAGCAGCTTTTCCGGGGCGGGCACCGGGGAGCTGTTTTTT.

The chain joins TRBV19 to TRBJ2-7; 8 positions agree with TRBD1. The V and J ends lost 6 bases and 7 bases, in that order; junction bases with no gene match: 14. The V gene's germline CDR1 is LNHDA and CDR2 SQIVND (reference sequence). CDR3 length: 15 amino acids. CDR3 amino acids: CASRQEAGGKVEQYF. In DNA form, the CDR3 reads TGTGCCAGTAGGCAAGAGGCAGGGGGCAAGGTGGAGCAGTACTTC.

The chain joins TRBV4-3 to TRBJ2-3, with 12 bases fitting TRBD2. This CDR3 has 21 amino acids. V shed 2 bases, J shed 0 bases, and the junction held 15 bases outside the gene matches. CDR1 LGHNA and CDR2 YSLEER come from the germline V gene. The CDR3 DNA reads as TGCGCCAGCAGCCAATTTTGGGCGGGACTAGCGGGCTTTACTAGCACAGATACGCAGTATTTT. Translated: CASSQFWAGLAGFTSTDTQYF.

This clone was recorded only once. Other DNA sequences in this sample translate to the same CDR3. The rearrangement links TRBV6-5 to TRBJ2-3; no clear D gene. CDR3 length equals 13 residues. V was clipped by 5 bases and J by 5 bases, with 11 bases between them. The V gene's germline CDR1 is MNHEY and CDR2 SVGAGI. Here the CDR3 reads CASSLPGGDTQYF. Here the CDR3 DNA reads TGTGCCAGCAGTCTCCCTGGCGGAGATACGCAGTATTTT.

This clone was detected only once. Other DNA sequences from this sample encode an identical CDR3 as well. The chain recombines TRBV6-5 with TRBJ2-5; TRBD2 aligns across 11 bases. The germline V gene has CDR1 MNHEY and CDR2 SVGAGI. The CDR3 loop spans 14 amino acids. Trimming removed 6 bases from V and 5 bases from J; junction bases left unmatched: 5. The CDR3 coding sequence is TGTGCCAGCAGGGCGGGACTAGCGGTTGAGACCCAGTACTTC. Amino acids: CASRAGLAVETQYF.

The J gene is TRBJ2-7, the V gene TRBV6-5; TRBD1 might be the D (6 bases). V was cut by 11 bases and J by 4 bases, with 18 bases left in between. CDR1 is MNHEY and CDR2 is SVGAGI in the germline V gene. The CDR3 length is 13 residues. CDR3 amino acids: CAVLDSGAYEQYF. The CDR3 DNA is TGTGCCGTCCTAGACTCAGGGGCTTACGAGCAGTACTTC.

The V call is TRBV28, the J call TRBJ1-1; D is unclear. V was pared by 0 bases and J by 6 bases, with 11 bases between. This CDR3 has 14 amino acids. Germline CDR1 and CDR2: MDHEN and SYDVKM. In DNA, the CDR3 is TGTGCCAGCAGTTTATGGGCAGGTATGGCTGAAGCTTTCTTT. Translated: CASSLWAGMAEAFF.

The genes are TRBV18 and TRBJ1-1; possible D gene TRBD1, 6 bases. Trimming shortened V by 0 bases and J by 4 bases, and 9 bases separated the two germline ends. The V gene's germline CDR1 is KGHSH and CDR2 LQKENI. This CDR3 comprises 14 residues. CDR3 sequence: CASSPPGAPTEAFF. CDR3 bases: TGTGCCAGCTCACCACCGGGGGCGCCCACTGAAGCTTTCTTT. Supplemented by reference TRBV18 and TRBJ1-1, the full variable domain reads NAGVMQNPRHLVRRRGQEARLRCSPMKGHSHVYWYRQLPEEGLKFMVYLQKENIIDESGMPKERFSAEFPKEGPSILRIQQVVRGDSAAYFCASSPPGAPTEAFFGQGTRLTVV.

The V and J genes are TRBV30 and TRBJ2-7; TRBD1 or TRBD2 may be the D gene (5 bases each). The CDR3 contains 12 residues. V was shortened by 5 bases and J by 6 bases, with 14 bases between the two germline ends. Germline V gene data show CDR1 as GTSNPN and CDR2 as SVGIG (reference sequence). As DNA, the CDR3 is TGTGCCTGGGGGTTGGGACCCCGCGAGCAGTACTTC. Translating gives CAWGLGPREQYF.

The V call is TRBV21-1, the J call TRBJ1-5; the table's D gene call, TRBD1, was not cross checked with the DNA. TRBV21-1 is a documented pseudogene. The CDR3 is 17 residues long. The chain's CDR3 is CATVRRGRLGGNQPQHF. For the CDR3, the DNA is TGTGCCACGGTAAGAAGGGGGAGATTAGGGGGCAATCAGCCCCAGCATTTT.

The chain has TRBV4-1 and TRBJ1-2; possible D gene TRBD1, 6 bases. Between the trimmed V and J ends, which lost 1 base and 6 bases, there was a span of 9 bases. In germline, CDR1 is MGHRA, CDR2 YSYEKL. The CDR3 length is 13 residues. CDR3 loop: CASSQAGGNGYTF. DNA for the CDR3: TGCGCCAGCAGCCAAGCGGGGGGCAATGGCTACACCTTC.

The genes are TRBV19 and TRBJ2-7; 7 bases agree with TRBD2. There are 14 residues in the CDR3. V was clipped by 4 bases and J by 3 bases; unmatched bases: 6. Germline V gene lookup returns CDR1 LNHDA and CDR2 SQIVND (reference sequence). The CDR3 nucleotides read TGTGCCAGTAGTACCTCACTAGCGAGCTACGAGCAGTACTTC. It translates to CASSTSLASYEQYF.

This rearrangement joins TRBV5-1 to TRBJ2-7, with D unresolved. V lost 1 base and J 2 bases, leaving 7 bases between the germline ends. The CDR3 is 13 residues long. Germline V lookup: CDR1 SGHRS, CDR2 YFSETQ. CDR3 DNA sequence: TGCGCCAGCAGCTTGCAGGCAGCCTACGAGCAGTACTTC. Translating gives CASSLQAAYEQYF.

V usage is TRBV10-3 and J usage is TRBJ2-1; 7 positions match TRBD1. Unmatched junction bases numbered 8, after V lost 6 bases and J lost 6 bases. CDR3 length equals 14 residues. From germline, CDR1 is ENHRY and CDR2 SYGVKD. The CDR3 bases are TGTGCCATCAGCACCGGGACAGATCTCAATGAGCAGTTCTTC. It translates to CAISTGTDLNEQFF.

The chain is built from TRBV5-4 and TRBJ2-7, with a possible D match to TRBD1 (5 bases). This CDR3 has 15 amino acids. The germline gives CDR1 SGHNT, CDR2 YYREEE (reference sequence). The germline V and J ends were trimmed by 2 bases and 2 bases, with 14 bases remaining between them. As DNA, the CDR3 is TGTGCCAGCAGCTTCCCTCAGCAGGGTACCTACGAGCAGTACTTC. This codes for CASSFPQQGTYEQYF.

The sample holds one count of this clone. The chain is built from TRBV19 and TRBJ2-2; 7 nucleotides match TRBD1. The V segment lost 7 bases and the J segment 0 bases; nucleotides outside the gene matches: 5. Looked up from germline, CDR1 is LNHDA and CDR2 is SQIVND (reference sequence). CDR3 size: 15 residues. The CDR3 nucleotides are TGTGCCAGTAAGGCAACAGGGGCGAACACCGGGGAGCTGTTTTTT. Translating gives CASKATGANTGELFF.

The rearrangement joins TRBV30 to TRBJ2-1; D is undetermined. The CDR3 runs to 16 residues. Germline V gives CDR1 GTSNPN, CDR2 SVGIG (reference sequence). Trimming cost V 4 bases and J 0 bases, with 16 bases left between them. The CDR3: CAWTRRGPSSYNEQFF. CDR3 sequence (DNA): TGTGCCTGGACCCGTCGAGGCCCGAGCTCCTACAATGAGCAGTTCTTC.

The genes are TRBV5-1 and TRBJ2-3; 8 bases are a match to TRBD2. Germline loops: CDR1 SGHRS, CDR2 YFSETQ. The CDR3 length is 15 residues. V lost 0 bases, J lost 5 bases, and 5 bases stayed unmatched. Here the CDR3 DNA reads TGCGCCAGCAGCTTGGGGTTAGCGGGAAAAGATACGCAGTATTTT. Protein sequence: CASSLGLAGKDTQYF.

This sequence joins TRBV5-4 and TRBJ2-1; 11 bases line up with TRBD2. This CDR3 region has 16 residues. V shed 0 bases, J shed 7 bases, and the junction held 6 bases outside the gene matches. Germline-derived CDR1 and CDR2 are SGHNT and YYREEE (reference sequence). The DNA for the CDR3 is TGTGCCAGCAGCTTGGAGTTTAGCGGGAGGGTAAATGAGCAGTTCTTC. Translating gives CASSLEFSGRVNEQFF.

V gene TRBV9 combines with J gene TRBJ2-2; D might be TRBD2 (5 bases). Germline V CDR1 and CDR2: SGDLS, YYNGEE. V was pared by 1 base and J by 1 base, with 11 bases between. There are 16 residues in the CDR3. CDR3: CASSVRASRNTGELFF. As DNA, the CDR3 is TGTGCCAGCAGCGTAAGGGCTAGCCGGAACACCGGGGAGCTGTTTTTT.

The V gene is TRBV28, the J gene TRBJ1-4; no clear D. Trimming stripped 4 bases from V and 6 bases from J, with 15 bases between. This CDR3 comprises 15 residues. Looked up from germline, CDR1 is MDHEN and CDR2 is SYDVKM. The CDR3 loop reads CASSSPTGRDEKLFF. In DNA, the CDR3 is TGTGCCAGCAGTTCCCCGACTGGGAGGGATGAAAAACTGTTTTTT.

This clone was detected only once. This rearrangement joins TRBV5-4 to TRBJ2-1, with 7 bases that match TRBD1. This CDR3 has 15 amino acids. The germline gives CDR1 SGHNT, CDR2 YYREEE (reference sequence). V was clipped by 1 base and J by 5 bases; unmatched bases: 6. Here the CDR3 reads CASSLTGQSNNEQFF. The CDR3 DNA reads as TGTGCCAGCAGCTTGACGGGACAGAGTAACAATGAGCAGTTCTTC.

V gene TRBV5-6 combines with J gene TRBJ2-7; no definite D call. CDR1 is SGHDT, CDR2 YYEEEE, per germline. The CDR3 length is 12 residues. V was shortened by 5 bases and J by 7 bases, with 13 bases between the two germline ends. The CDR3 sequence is CASSREGLEQYF. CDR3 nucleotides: TGTGCCAGCAGTCGTGAAGGGCTAGAGCAGTACTTC.

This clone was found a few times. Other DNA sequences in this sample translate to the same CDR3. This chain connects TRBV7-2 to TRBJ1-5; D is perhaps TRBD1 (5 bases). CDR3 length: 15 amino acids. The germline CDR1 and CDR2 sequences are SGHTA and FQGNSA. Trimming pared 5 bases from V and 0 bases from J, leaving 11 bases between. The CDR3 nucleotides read TGTGCCAGCAGCCCAAGGGGAATTAGCAATCAGCCCCAGCATTTT. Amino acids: CASSPRGISNQPQHF.

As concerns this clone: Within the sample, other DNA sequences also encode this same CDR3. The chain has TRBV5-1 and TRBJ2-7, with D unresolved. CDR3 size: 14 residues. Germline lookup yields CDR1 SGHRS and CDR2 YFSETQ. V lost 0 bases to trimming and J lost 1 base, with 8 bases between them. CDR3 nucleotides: TGCGCCAGCAGCTTGGGGCCGGGTTCCTACGAGCAGTACTTC. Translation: CASSLGPGSYEQYF.